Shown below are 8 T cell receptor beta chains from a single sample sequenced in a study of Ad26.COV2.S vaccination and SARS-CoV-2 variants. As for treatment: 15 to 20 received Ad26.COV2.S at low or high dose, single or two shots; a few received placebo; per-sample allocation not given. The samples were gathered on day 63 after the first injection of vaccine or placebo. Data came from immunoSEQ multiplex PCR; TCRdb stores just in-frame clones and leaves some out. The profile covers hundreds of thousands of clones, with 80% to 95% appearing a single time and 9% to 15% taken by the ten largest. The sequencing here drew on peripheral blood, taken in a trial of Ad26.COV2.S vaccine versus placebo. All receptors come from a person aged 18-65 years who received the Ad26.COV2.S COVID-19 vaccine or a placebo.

The CDR3 DNA reads TGTGCCAGCAGCACCCTCGGCGGGAGCTCCTACGAGCAGTACTTC. Its protein is CASSTLGGSSYEQYF. The rearrangement joins TRBV6-6 to TRBJ2-7; 7 bases match TRBD2. CDR1 is MNHNY and CDR2 is SVGAGI in the germline V gene (reference sequence). With 6 bases clipped from V and 0 bases from J, the junction kept 8 bases outside the gene matches. This CDR3 comprises 15 residues.

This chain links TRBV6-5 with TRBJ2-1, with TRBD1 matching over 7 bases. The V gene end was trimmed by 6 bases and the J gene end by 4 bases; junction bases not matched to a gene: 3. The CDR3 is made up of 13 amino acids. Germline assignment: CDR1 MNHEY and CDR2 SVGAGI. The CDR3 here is CASRGDSYNEQFF. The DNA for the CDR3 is TGTGCCAGCAGGGGGGACAGTTACAATGAGCAGTTCTTC.

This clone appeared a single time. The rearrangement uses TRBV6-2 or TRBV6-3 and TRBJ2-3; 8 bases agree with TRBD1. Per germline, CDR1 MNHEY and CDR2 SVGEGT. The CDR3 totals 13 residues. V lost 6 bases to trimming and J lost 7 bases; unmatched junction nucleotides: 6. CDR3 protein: CASSRGPRNTQYF. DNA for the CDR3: TGTGCCAGCAGCAGGGGGCCCCGGAATACGCAGTATTTT.

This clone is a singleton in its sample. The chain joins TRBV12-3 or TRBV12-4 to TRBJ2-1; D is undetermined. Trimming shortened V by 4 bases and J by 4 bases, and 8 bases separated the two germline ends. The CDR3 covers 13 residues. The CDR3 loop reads CASSSPLYNEQFF. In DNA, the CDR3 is TGTGCCAGCAGTTCCCCATTATACAATGAGCAGTTCTTC.

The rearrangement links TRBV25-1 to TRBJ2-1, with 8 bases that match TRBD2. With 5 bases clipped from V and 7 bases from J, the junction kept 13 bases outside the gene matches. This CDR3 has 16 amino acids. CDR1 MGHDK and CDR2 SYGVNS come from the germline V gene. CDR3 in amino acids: CASSTPGTSGRNEQFF. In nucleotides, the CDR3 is TGTGCCAGCAGTACCCCCGGGACTAGTGGACGGAATGAGCAGTTCTTC.

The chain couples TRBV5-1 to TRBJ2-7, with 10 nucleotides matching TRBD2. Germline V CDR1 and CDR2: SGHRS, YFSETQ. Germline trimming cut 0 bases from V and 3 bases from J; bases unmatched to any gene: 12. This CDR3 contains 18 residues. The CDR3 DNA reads TGCGCCAGCAGCTTGGTTGGTCGTCTAGCGGGAGATTTCTACGAGCAGTACTTC. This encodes CASSLVGRLAGDFYEQYF.

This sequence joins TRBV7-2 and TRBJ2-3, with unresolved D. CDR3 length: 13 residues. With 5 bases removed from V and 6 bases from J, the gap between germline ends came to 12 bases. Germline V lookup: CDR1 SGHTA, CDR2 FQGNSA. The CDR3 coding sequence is TGTGCCAGCAGCATCCTAGGCCGGGATACGCAGTATTTT. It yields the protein CASSILGRDTQYF.

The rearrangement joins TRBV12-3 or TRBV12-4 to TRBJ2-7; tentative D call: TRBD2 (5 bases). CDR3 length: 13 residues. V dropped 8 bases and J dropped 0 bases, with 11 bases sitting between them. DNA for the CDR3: TGTGCCAGCGGCAGCGGTCCCTCCTACGAGCAGTACTTC. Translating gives CASGSGPSYEQYF.